This T cell receptor beta chain was observed in a study of metastatic and nonmetastatic thyroid tumors. Across the study: Peripheral blood and tumor or nodule samples from malignant and benign thyroid patients were compared.

Germline V CDR1 and CDR2: DFQATT, SNEGSKA (reference sequence). The CDR3 has 15 residues. Each patient came to thyroid surgery without any prior treatment (of any kind). As to this clone: One end of the junction fails to match germline, which may point to a read error.

The authors' processing: A papillary thyroid cancer distant-metastasis classifier was built from CDR3 differences across clinicopathological groups. TCRdb reanalyzed the PCR reads with MiXCR. TCRdb, not the authors, supplied the V and J calls. The data show under 55,000 clones, more than 15% seen once. The V and J genes are TRBV20-1 and TRBJ2-6, with no clear D. The receptor was derived from a female donor with papillary thyroid cancer or a benign thyroid nodule (not recorded which). Some clones in this sample may be carry-over from other donors' samples. Sequencing used blood. The CDR3 protein is CSARVAGDGSNVLTF. The CDR3 bases are TGCAGTGCTAGAGTTGCTGGGGATGGGTCCAACGTCCTGACTTTC.